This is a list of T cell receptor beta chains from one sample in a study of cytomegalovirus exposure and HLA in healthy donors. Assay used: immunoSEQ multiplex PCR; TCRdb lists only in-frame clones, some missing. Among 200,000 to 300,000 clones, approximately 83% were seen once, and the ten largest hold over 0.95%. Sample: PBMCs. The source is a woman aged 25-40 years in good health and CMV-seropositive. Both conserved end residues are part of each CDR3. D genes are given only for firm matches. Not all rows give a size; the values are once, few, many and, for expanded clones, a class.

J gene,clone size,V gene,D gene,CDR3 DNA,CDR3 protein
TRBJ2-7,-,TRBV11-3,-,TGTGCCAGCAGCTTGTGGGTGGGGGGAGAGCAGTACTTC,CASSLWVGGEQYF
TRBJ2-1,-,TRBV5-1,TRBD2,TGCGCCAGCAGCTTGGCCGGAGCTAGCGGCCCTGATGAGCAGTTCTTC,CASSLAGASGPDEQFF
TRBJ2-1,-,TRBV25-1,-,TGTGCCAGCAGTGAGTTGATTCCAGGGCTTTACAATGAGCAGTTCTTC,CASSELIPGLYNEQFF
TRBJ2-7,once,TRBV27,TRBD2,TGTGCCAGCAAGTGGGTGGCGGGAGCCTTCGAGCAGTACTTC,CASKWVAGAFEQYF
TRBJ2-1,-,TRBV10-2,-,TGCGCCAGCAGAGCGGACGGGAGCTCCTACAATGAGCAGTTCTTC,CASRADGSSYNEQFF
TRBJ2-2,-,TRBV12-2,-,TGTGCAAGTCGCTTATCTCGGGGTACCGGGGAGCTGTTTTTT,CASRLSRGTGELFF
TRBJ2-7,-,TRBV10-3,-,TGTGCCATCAGTGAAAATAACAGAGAGCAGTACTTC,CAISENNREQYF
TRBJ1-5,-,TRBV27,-,TGTGCCAGCAGACCTGACAGTTATAGCAATCAGCCCCAGCATTTT,CASRPDSYSNQPQHF
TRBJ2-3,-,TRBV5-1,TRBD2,TGCGCCAGCAGCTTACAAGCGGGGAGCATAGATACGCAGTATTTT,CASSLQAGSIDTQYF
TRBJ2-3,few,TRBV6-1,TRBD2,TGTGCCAGCAGTGAAGGAAGCGGGAGGGGCGCAGATACGCAGTATTTT,CASSEGSGRGADTQYF
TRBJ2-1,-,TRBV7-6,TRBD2,TGTGCCAGCAGCCCTAGCGGGAGGCTCTATGAGCAGTTCTTC,CASSPSGRLYEQFF
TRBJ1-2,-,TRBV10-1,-,TGCGCCAGCAGTTCGGACAGCTATGGCTACACCTTC,CASSSDSYGYTF
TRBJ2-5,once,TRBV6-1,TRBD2,TGTGCCAGCAGACTAGCGGGGCACCAAGAGACCCAGTACTTC,CASRLAGHQETQYF
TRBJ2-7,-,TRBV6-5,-,TGTGCCAGCAGGCCGTCCGGAGGCTACGAGCAGTACTTC,CASRPSGGYEQYF
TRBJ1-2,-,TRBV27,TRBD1,TGTGCCAGCAGTCTGACAGGGAGAAACTATGGCTACACCTTC,CASSLTGRNYGYTF
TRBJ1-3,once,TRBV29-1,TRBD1,TGCAGCGTTGTTTCTGAGACAGGGTCCAGTCCCATATATTTT,CSVVSETGSSPIYF
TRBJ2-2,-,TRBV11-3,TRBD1,TGTGCCAGCAGCTCCTGGACAGGGTCCACCGGGGAGCTGTTTTTT,CASSSWTGSTGELFF
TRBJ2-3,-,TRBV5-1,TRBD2,TGCGCCAGCAGCCCAACTAGCGGCACAGATACGCAGTATTTT,CASSPTSGTDTQYF